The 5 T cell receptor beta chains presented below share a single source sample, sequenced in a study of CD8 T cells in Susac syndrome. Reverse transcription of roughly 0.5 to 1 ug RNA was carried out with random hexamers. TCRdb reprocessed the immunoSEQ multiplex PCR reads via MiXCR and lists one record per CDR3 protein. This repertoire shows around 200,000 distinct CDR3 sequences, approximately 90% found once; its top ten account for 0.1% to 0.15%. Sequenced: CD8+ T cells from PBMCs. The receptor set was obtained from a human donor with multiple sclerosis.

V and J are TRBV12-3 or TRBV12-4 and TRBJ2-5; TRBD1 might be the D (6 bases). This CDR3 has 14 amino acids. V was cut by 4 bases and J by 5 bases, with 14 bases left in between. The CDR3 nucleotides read TGTGCCAGCAGTTCGGGCAGGGGATGGGAGACCCAGTACTTC. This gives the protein CASSSGRGWETQYF.

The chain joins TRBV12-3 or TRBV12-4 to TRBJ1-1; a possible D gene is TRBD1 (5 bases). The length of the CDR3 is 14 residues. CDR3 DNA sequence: TGTGCGAACAGGCCCGGCGACAGTCCCCAAGGAGCTTTCTTT. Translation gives CANRPGDSPQGAFF.

In DNA, the CDR3 is TGTGCCAGCAGCGTCGTTGGACAGGGTGACGAGCAGTACTTC. It codes for CASSVVGQGDEQYF. The rearrangement links TRBV5-4 to TRBJ2-7; 8 bases map to TRBD1. Looked up from germline, CDR1 is SGHNT and CDR2 is YYREEE (reference sequence). Germline trimming cut 4 bases from V and 5 bases from J; bases unmatched to any gene: 8. The CDR3 loop spans 14 amino acids.

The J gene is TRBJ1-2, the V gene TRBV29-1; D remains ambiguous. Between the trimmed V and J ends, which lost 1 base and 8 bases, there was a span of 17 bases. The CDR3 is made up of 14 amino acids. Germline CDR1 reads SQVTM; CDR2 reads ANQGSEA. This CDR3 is CSVEGRGPRRGYTF. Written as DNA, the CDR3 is TGCAGCGTTGAAGGTCGAGGCCCTCGACGGGGCTACACCTTC. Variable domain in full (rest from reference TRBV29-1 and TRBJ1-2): SAVISQKPSRDICQRGTSLTIQCQVDSQVTMMFWYRQQPGQSLTLIATANQGSEATYESGFVIDKFPISRPNLTFSTLTVSNMSPEDSSIYLCSVEGRGPRRGYTFGSGTRLTVV.

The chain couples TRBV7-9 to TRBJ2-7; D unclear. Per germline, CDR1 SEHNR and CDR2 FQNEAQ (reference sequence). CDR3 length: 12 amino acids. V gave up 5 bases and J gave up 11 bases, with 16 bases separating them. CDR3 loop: CASSQFIGSEYF. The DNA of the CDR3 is TGTGCCAGCAGCCAATTCATTGGCTCGGAGTACTTC.